Each of the 7 T cell receptor beta chains below was sequenced from the same sample in a study of shared clonotypes between healthy human individuals. Using immunoSEQ multiplex PCR, the repertoire was profiled, and TCRdb retains in-frame clones only, with some absent. Counted here are more than 500,000 clones, 85% to 95% occurring once; the ten biggest clones make up about 0.11%. Naive CD8 cells lacked CD45RO and underwent positive selection for CCR7, leaving out terminally differentiated effector memory CD45RA+ cells. Sequences were obtained from naive CD8+ T cells sorted from blood. All receptors derive from a woman younger than 45 in good health.

This rearrangement joins TRBV27 to TRBJ2-6, with D possibly TRBD2 on 6 matching bases. Trimming stripped 3 bases from V and 5 bases from J, with 14 bases between. The CDR3 contains 16 residues. Looked up from germline, CDR1 is MNHEY and CDR2 is SMNVEV (reference sequence). CDR3: CASSLIRRDWANVLTF. The CDR3 region has the DNA TGTGCCAGCAGTTTGATCCGGCGGGACTGGGCCAACGTCCTGACTTTC.

The rearrangement links TRBV6-5 to TRBJ2-5, with no clear D. The J call may be incorrect, as the DNA end agrees better with TRBJ2-7. CDR1 MNHEY and CDR2 SVGAGI come from the germline V gene. The CDR3 totals 12 residues. The CDR3 sequence: CASSPSPHEQYF. CDR3 nucleotide sequence: TGTGCCAGCAGCCCCTCCCCCCACGAGCAGTACTTC.

The chain recombines TRBV6-1 with TRBJ1-5; D may be TRBD1 (5 bases). The CDR3 has 17 amino acids. In germline, CDR1 is MNHNS, CDR2 SASEGT. V lost 0 bases, J lost 1 base, and 13 bases lay in between. The DNA for the CDR3 is TGTGCCAGCAGTGAAGCTACTGGGACGGCCAGCAATCAGCCCCAGCATTTT. Residues: CASSEATGTASNQPQHF.

This chain joins TRBV9 and TRBJ1-2, with D unresolved. The CDR3 consists of 15 residues. CDR1 SGDLS and CDR2 YYNGEE come from the germline V gene. Between the trimmed V and J ends, which lost 3 bases and 5 bases, there was a span of 17 bases. CDR3 loop: CASSGARDVGYGYTF. CDR3 nucleotide sequence: TGTGCCAGCAGCGGGGCTCGAGATGTAGGGTATGGCTACACCTTC.

The genes are TRBV27 and TRBJ2-7, with 8 bases aligning to TRBD1. Unmatched junction bases numbered 11, after V lost 7 bases and J lost 3 bases. The CDR3 covers 15 residues. Germline CDR1 reads MNHEY; CDR2 reads SMNVEV (reference sequence). The CDR3 spells CASTQAGTGFYEQYF. The CDR3 coding sequence is TGTGCCAGCACTCAAGCCGGGACAGGATTCTACGAGCAGTACTTC.

The J gene is TRBJ1-1, the V gene TRBV27; maybe TRBD1 (6 bases). Germline CDR1 reads MNHEY; CDR2 reads SMNVEV (reference sequence). The CDR3 spans 19 residues. V lost 2 bases and J 2 bases, leaving 24 bases between the germline ends. In nucleotides, the CDR3 is TGTGCCAGCAGTTTAGATAAAGGGGGAGGGACCCTGAGTAACACTGAAGCTTTCTTT. This translates into CASSLDKGGGTLSNTEAFF.

V gene TRBV19 combines with J gene TRBJ1-4; 8 nucleotides align to TRBD1. CDR1 is LNHDA and CDR2 is SQIVND in the germline V gene (reference sequence). Trimming cost V 4 bases and J 7 bases; bases outside gene matches: 8. This CDR3 region has 15 residues. CDR3 region: CASSRWTGPAEKLFF. Here the CDR3 DNA reads TGTGCCAGTAGTAGATGGACAGGGCCGGCTGAAAAACTGTTTTTT.